Sequencing of this T cell receptor beta chain was carried out in a study of blood T cell repertoires in COVID-19 (dated by TCRdb to about 2020). About the study as a whole: Samples from collaborators originated in the United States, Italy and Spain and spanned both the acute and convalescent phases of COVID-19. The prospective study material was composed of cDNA or gDNA derived from T cells, B-cell-depleted T cells, or PBMCs. Deeply sampled blood TCRbeta repertoires from subjects exposed to, actively infected with, or recovered from COVID-19 were included in the dataset. The repertoires were made available in a free public database intended to serve as a resource for research on the immune response to SARS-CoV-2. Samples were obtained from the ongoing ImmuneRACE study (first 160 participants) and from 950 to 1,500 subjects provided by 6 global collaborators. Sample metadata almost always included a de-identified subject ID, COVID-19 status, age in years and sex. Where available, HLA class I and class II types were taken from metadata supplied by the sample provider and were not determined by assay-based typing.

Including the terminal cysteine and phenylalanine, the CDR3 comprises 14 residues. Only the CDR3 portion is preserved as DNA: 42 bases, with reading frame beginning at the first base. CDR1 and CDR2, looked up from the germline V gene, are LGHNA and YNFKEQ. V lost 1 base and J lost 5 bases, and the count of bases not matched to a germline gene is 0. The immunoSEQ Assay, a bias-controlled multiplex PCR, was used to amplify TCRbeta CDR3 regions from genomic DNA. The original pipeline was this. The number of nucleated cells in each sample was estimated from the amplification of reference gene primers within the assay. To quantify the absolute abundance of each unique TCRbeta CDR3 rearrangement, sequence reads were collapsed and filtered. For each sample, productive Simpson clonality was calculated as the square root of Simpson's diversity index over productive rearrangements. Held by TCRdb, this immuneACCESS table contains in-frame sequences only and omits some clones. Under half of the omission traces to an unresolved V gene where checked; the cause of the rest is unknown. D and trimming come from the DNA, and the V and J calls and clone size come from that table. A total of around 270,000 clones appear in this sample, over 70% of them only once. Of the sample, approximately 3.4% falls within the top ten clones.

With respect to this clone: This receptor's antigen is unknown. The input lacks base qualities; no much larger clone sits a single base away.

In the prospective study, participants were roughly 18 to 95 years old, resided in fewer than 25 geographic areas of the United States, and were enrolled through a virtual design. To assign participants to cohorts, the prospective study relied on clinical history that participants themselves reported in a screening survey and a study questionnaire. Exposed participants had been in contact, within 2 weeks of entering the study, with a person who had a PCR-confirmed or clinician-diagnosed case of COVID-19. Mobile phlebotomists in the prospective study collected whole blood, serum and a nasopharyngeal or oropharyngeal swab from every participant. Additional blood draws and questionnaires over an approximately two-month period could optionally be provided by prospective study participants. Before DNA extraction, blood samples from the prospective study were shipped at room temperature or frozen. Broad study findings and their caveats: Clinical and demographic metadata were provided uncurated, with the amount varying by source and participant.

This TCR was recovered from a middle-aged woman who had been exposed to COVID-19. The sequence joins TRBV4-2 to TRBJ1-4, with TRBD1 matching 8 junction bases. The sequencing input was PBMCs or T cells enriched from blood (not recorded which). Here is the DNA: TGTGCCAGCAGCCAAGGGGACAGGAATGAAAAACTGTTTTTT. This encodes CASSQGDRNEKLFF.